The clone carrying this TCR beta chain was observed a single time. Sorting was used to obtain naive CD8 T cells (CD8+CD4-CCR7+CD45RA+). The record originates from a study of molecular identifiers for immune sequencing clone quantification. CDR1 is MNHEY, CDR2 SVGEGT, per germline. This CDR3 comprises 17 residues. V lost 4 bases to trimming and J lost 0 bases, with 15 bases between them. TCRdb recomputed calls from the PCR reads with MiXCR, one row per CDR3 protein. This table holds approximately 93,000 distinct CDR3 sequences, around 25% found once. Sequences were obtained from naive CD8+ T cells from blood, with Jurkat cell RNA spiked in. Subset meaning: FACS-sorted CD8+CD4-CCR7+CD45RA+ naive T cells. The rearrangement links TRBV6-2 or TRBV6-3 to TRBJ2-2; D remains ambiguous. The sequence came from a human donor in good health. Some libraries in this study had Jurkat cell RNA spiked in. CDR3 sequence reads: CASSWVVRITNTGELFF. For the CDR3, the DNA is TGTGCCAGCAGTTGGGTCGTCCGAATAACGAACACCGGGGAGCTGTTTTTT.